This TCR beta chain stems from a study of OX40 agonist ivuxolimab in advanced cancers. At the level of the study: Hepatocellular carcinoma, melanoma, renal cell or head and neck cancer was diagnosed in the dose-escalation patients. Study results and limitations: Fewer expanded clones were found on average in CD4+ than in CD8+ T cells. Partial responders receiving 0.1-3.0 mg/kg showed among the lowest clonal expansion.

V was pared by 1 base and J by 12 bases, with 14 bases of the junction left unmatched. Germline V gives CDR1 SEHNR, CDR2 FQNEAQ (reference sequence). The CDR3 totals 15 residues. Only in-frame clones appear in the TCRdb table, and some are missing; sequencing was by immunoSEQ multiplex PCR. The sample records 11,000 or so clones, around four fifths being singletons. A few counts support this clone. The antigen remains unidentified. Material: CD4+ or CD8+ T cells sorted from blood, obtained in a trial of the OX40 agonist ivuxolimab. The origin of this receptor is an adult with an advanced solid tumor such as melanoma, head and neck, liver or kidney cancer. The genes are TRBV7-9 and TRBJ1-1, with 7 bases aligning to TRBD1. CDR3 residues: CASSLGDRAGLWTFF. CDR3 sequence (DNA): TGTGCCAGCAGCTTAGGAGACAGGGCTGGCCTGTGGACTTTCTTT.